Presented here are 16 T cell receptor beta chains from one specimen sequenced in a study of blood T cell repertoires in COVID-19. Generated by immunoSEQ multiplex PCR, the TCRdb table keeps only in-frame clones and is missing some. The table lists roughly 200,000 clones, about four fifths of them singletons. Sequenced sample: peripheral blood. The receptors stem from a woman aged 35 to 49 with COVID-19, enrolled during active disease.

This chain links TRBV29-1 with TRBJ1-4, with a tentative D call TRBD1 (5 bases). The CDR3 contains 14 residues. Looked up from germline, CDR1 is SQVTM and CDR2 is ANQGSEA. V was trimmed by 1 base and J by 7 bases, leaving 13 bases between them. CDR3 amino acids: CSVEGTRGPEKLFF. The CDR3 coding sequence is TGCAGCGTTGAAGGGACAAGGGGCCCTGAAAAACTGTTTTTT.

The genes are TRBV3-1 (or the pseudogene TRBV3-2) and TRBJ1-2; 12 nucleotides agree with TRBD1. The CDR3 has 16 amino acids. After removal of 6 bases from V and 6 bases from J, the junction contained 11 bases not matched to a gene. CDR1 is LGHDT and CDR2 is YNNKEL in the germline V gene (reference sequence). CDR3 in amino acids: CASSPSPGQGADGYTF. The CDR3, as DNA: TGTGCCAGCAGTCCATCACCGGGACAGGGGGCGGATGGCTACACCTTC.

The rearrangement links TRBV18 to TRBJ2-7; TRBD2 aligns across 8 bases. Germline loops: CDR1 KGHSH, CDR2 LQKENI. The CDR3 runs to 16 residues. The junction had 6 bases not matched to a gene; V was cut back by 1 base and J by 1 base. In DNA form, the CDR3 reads TGTGCCAGCTCACCACAGGAGCGGGAGCCTTCCTACGAGCAGTACTTC. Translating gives CASSPQEREPSYEQYF.

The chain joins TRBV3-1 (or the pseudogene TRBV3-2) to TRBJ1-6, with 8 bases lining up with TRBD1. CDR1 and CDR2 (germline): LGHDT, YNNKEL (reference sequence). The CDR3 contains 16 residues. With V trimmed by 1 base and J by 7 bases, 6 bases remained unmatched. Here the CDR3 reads CASSQGSGGANSPLHF. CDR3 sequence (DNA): TGTGCCAGCAGCCAAGGGTCAGGGGGCGCGAATTCACCCCTCCACTTT.

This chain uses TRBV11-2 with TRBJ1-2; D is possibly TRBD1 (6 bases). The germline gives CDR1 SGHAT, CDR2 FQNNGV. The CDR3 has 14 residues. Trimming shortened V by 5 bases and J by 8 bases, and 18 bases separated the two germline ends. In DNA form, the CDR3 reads TGTGCCAGCAGCCCCTCGTCCGGGGGGCGAGGCTACACCTTC. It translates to CASSPSSGGRGYTF.

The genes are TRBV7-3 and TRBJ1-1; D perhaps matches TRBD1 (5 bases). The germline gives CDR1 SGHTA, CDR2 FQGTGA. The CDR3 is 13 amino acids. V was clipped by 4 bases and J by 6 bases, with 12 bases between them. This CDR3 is CASSSGGISEAFF. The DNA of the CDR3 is TGTGCCAGCAGCTCGGGGGGGATATCTGAAGCTTTCTTT.

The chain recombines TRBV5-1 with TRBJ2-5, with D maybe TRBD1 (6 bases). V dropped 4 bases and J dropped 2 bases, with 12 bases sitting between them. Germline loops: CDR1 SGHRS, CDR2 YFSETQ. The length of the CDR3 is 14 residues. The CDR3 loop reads CASSPGVPQETQYF. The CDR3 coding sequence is TGCGCCAGCAGCCCAGGGGTACCTCAAGAGACCCAGTACTTC.

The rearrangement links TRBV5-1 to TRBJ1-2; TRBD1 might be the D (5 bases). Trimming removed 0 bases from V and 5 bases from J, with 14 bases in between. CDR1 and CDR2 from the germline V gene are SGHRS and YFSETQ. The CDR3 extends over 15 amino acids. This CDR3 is CASSLGHPGGYGYTF. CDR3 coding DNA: TGCGCCAGCAGCTTGGGACACCCTGGGGGGTATGGCTACACCTTC.

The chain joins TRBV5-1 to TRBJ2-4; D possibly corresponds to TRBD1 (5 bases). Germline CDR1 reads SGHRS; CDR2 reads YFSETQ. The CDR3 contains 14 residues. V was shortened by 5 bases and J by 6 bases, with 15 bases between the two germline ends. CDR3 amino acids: CASSPSTDVNIQYF. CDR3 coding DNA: TGCGCCAGCAGTCCATCGACAGATGTAAACATTCAGTACTTC.

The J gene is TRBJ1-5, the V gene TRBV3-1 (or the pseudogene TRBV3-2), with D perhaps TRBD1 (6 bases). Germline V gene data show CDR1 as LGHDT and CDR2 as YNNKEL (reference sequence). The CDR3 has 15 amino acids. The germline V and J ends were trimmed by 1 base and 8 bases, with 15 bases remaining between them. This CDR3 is CASSQGLGGGEPQHF. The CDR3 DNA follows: TGTGCCAGCAGCCAAGGATTGGGAGGGGGGGAGCCCCAGCATTTT.

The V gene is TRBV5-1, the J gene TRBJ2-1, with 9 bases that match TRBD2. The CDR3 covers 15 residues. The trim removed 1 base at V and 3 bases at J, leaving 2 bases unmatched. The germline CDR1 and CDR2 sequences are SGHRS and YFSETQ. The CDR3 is CASSLQAGGYNEQFF. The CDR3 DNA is TGCGCCAGCAGCTTGCAAGCGGGGGGCTACAATGAGCAGTTCTTC.

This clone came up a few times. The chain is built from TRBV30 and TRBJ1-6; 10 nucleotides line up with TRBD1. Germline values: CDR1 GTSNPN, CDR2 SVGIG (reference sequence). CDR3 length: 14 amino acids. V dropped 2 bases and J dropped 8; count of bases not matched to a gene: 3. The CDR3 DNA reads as TGTGCCTGGAGTTTCGGGACAGGGGATTCACCCCTCCACTTT. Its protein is CAWSFGTGDSPLHF.

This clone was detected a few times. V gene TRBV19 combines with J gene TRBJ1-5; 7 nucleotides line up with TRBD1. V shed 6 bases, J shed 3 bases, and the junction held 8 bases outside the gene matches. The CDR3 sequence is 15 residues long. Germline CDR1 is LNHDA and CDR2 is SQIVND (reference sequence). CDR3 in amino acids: CASSRTGGDNQPQHF. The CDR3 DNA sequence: TGTGCCAGTAGCCGGACAGGAGGCGACAATCAGCCCCAGCATTTT. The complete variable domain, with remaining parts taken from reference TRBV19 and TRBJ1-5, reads DGGITQSPKYLFRKEGQNVTLSCEQNLNHDAMYWYRQDPGQGLRLIYYSQIVNDFQKGDIAEGYSVSREKKESFPLTVTSAQKNPTAFYLCASSRTGGDNQPQHFGDGTRLSIL.

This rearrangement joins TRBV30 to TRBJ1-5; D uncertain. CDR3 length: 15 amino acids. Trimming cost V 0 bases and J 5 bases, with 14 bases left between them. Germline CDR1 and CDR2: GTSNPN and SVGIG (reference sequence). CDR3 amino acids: CAWSVSSPRDQPQHF. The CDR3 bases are TGTGCCTGGAGTGTAAGCTCCCCGAGGGATCAGCCCCAGCATTTT.

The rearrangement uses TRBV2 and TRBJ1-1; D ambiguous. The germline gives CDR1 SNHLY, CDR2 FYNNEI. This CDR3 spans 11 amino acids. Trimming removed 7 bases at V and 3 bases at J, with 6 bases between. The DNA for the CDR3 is TGTGCCAGCATGAGGGACACTGAAGCTTTCTTT. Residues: CASMRDTEAFF.

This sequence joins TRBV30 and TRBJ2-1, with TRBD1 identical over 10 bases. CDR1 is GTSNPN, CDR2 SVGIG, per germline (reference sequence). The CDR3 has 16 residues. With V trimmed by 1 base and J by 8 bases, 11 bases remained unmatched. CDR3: CAWSATSGTGVDEQFF. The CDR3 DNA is TGTGCCTGGAGTGCCACTTCCGGGACAGGGGTCGATGAGCAGTTCTTC.